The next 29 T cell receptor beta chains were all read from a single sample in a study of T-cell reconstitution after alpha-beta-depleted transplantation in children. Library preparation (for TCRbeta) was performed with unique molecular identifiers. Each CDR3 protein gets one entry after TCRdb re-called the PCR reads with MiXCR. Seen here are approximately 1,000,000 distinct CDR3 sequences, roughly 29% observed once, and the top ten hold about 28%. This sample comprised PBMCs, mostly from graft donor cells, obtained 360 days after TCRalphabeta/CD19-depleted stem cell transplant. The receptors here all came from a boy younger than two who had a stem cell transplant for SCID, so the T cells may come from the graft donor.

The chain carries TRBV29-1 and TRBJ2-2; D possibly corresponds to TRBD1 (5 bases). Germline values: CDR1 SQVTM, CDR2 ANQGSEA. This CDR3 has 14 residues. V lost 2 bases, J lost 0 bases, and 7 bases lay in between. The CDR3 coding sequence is TGCAGCGTTGAATCCAGGGCGAACACCGGGGAGCTGTTTTTT. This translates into CSVESRANTGELFF.

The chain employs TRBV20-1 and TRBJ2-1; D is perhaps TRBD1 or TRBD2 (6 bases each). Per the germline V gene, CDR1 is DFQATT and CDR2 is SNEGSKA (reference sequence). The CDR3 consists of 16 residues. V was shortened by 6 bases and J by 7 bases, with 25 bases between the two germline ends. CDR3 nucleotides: TGCAGTGCAGGGACGGTGTTTAGGGGGGCCAATAATGAGCAGTTCTTC. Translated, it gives CSAGTVFRGANNEQFF.

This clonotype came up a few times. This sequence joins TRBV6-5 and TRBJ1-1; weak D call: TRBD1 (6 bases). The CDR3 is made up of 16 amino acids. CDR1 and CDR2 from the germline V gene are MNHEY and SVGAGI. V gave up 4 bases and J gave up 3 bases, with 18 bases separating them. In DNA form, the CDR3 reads TGTGCCAGCAGTTCCCCGGCAGGGGAAGGGGACACTGAAGCTTTCTTT. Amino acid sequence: CASSSPAGEGDTEAFF.

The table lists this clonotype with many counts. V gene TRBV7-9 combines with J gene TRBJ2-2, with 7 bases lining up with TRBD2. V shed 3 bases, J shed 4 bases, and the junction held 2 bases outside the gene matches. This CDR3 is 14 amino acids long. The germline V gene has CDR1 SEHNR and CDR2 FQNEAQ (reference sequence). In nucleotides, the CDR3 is TGTGCCAGCAGCTTGGGGGGGGGCACCGGGGAGCTGTTTTTT. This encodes CASSLGGGTGELFF.

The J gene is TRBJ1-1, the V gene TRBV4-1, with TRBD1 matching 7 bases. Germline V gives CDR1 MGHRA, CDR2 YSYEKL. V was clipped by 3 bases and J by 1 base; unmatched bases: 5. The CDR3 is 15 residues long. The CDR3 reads CASSQAGTENTEAFF. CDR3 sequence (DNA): TGCGCCAGCAGCCAGGCCGGGACAGAGAACACTGAAGCTTTCTTT.

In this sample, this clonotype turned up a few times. CDR3 residues: CASRPRGVNTEAFF. The CDR3 region has the DNA TGTGCCAGCAGGCCCAGGGGGGTAAACACTGAAGCTTTCTTT. The V and J genes are TRBV12-3 or TRBV12-4 and TRBJ1-1; 7 bases are a match to TRBD1. The ends lost 6 bases at V and 2 bases at J; junction bases unmatched: 6. The CDR3 sequence is 14 residues long.

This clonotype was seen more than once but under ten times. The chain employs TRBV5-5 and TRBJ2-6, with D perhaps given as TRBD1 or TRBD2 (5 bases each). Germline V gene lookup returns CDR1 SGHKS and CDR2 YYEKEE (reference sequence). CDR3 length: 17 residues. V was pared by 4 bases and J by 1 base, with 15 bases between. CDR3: CASSRGQGGSGANVLTF. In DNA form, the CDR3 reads TGTGCCAGCAGCCGAGGGCAGGGCGGGTCTGGGGCCAACGTCCTGACTTTC.

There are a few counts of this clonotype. CDR3 DNA sequence: TGCGCCAGCAGCATAGGGACATTCGAGCAGTACTTC. Protein product: CASSIGTFEQYF. The chain employs TRBV5-1 and TRBJ2-7; D is perhaps TRBD1 (6 bases). This CDR3 is 12 amino acids long. Germline V gene lookup returns CDR1 SGHRS and CDR2 YFSETQ. The V end lost 4 bases, the J end lost 6 bases, and 11 bases lay between the germline ends.

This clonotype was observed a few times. Here the CDR3 reads CASSLSTGWNGNTIYF. The DNA for the CDR3 is TGCGCCAGCAGCTTGTCAACAGGGTGGAATGGAAACACCATATATTTT. This chain joins TRBV5-1 and TRBJ1-3; possible D gene TRBD1, 6 bases. Trimming removed 1 base at V and 3 bases at J, with 14 bases between. This CDR3 is 16 amino acids long. The germline V gene has CDR1 SGHRS and CDR2 YFSETQ.

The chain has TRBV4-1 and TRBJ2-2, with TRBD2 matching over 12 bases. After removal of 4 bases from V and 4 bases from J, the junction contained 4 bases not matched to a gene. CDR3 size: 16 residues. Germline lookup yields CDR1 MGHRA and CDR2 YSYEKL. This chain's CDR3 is CASSPGLAGLTGELFF. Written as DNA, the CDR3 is TGCGCCAGCAGCCCCGGACTAGCGGGACTCACCGGGGAGCTGTTTTTT.

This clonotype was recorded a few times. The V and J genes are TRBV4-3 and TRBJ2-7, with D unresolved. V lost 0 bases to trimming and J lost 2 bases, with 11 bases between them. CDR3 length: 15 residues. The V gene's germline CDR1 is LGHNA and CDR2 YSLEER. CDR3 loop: CASSQESRLPYEQYF. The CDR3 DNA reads TGCGCCAGCAGCCAAGAGTCCAGGCTCCCCTACGAGCAGTACTTC.

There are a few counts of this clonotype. The CDR3 DNA sequence: TGTGCCAGCAGTGAAGGCACACTAGCGGGGGAGATGAACATTCAGTACTTC. Amino acid sequence: CASSEGTLAGEMNIQYF. The chain links TRBV2 to TRBJ2-4; TRBD2 matches 11 bases. The germline gives CDR1 SNHLY, CDR2 FYNNEI. V was clipped by 1 base and J by 7 bases; unmatched bases: 9. The CDR3 consists of 17 residues.

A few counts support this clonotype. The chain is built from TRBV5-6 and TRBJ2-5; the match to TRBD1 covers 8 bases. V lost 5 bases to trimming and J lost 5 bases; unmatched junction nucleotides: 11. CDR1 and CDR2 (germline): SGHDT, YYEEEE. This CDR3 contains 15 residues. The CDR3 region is CASSFIQGVGETQYF. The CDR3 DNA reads TGTGCCAGCAGTTTTATACAGGGGGTAGGGGAGACCCAGTACTTC.

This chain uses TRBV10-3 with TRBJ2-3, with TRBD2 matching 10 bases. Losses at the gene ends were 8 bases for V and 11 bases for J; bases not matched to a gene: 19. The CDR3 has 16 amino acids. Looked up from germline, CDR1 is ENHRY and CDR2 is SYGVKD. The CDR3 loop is CAIGVSSGGAEYQQYF. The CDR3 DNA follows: TGTGCCATCGGAGTTTCCAGCGGGGGGGCCGAGTATCAGCAGTATTTT.

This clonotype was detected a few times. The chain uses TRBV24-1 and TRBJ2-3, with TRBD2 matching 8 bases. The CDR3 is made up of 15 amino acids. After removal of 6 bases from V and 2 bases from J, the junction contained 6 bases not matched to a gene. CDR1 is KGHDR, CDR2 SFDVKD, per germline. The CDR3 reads CATSPGGLVTDTQYF. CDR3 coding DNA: TGTGCCACCAGTCCGGGGGGGCTCGTCACAGATACGCAGTATTTT.

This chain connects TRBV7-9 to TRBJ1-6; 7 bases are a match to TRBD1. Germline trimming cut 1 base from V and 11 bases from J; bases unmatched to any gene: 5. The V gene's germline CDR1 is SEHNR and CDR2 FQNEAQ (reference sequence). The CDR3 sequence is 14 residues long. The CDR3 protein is CASSLENRGTPLHF. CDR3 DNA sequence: TGTGCCAGCAGCTTAGAGAACAGGGGCACACCCCTCCACTTT.

The CDR3 loop is CASSPPPGTSGGPPNEQFF. The CDR3 DNA follows: TGCGCCAGCAGCCCCCCTCCTGGGACTAGCGGGGGGCCCCCCAATGAGCAGTTCTTC. The chain carries TRBV5-1 and TRBJ2-1, with TRBD2 matching over 15 bases. CDR1 is SGHRS and CDR2 is YFSETQ in the germline V gene. This CDR3 is built from 19 residues. The V and J ends lost 4 bases and 6 bases, in that order; junction bases with no gene match: 14.

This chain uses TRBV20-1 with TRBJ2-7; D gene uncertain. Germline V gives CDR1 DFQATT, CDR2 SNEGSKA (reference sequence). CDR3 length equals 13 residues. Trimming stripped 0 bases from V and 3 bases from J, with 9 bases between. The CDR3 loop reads CSARDPSFYEQYF. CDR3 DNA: TGCAGTGCTAGAGACCCATCTTTCTACGAGCAGTACTTC.

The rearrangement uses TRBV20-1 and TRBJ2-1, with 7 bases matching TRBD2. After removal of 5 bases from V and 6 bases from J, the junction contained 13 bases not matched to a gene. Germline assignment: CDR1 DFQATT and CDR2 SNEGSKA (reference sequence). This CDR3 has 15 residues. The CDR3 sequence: CSAGKTSLGGNEQFF. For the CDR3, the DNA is TGCAGTGCTGGAAAGACTAGCCTGGGAGGCAATGAGCAGTTCTTC.

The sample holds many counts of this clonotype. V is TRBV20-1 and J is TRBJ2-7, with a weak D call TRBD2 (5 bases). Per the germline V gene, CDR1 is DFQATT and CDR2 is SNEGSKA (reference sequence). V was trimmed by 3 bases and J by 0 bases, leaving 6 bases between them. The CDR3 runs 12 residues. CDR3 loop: CSASGSSYEQYF. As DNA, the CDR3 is TGCAGTGCTAGTGGGAGCTCCTACGAGCAGTACTTC.

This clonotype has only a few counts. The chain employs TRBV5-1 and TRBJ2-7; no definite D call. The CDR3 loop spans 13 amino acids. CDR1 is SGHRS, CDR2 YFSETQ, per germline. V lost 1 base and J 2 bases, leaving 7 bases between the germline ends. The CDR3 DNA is TGCGCCAGCAGCTTGAACGGAGCCTACGAGCAGTACTTC. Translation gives CASSLNGAYEQYF.

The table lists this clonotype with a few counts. This CDR3 reads CASSQGSGAPYEQYF. The CDR3 DNA reads TGCGCCAGCAGCCAAGGCAGCGGGGCCCCCTACGAGCAGTACTTC. The chain has TRBV4-3 and TRBJ2-7, with 7 bases fitting TRBD2. The germline V gene has CDR1 LGHNA and CDR2 YSLEER. The CDR3 runs 15 residues. V lost 1 base to trimming and J lost 2 bases; unmatched junction nucleotides: 5.

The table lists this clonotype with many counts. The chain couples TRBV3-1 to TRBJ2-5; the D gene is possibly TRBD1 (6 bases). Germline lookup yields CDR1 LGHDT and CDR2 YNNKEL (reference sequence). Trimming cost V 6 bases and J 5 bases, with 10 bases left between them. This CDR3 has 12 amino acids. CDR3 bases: TGTGCCAGCAGGGGACATCGTGAGACCCAGTACTTC. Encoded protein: CASRGHRETQYF.

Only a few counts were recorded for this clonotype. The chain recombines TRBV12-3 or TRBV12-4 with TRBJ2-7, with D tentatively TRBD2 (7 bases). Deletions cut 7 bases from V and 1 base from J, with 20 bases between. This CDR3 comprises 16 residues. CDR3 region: CASTHIGGGLSYEQYF. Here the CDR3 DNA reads TGTGCCAGCACTCACATTGGGGGGGGGCTTTCCTACGAGCAGTACTTC.

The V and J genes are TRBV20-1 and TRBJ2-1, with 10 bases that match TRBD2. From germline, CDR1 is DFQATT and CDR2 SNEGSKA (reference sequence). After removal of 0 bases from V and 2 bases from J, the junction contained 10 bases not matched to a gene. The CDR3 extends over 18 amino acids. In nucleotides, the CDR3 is TGCAGTGCTAGAGATCCAGGCCTAGCGGGGGCCACCTACAATGAGCAGTTCTTC. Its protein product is CSARDPGLAGATYNEQFF.

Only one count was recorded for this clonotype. The CDR3 DNA sequence: TGTGCCAGCGGGGCCTCCGGGACAGGGAACACTGAAGCTTTCTTT. It specifies CASGASGTGNTEAFF. The gene calls are TRBV12-3 or TRBV12-4 and TRBJ1-1, with 8 bases lining up with TRBD1. Trimming at V came to 8 bases and at J to 1 base, leaving 9 bases not matched to a gene. This CDR3 comprises 15 residues.

The CDR3 sequence: CAISPTGEGNQPQHF. The CDR3 DNA follows: TGTGCCATCAGCCCGACAGGGGAGGGAAATCAGCCCCAGCATTTT. V and J are TRBV10-3 and TRBJ1-5; 8 positions match TRBD1. After removal of 6 bases from V and 4 bases from J, the junction contained 8 bases not matched to a gene. CDR3 length equals 15 residues. CDR1 ENHRY and CDR2 SYGVKD come from the germline V gene.

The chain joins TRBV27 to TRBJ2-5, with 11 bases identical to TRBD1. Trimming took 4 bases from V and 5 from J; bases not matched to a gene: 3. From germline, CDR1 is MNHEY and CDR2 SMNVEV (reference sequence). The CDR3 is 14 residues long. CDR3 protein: CASSWGQGGETQYF. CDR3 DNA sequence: TGTGCCAGCAGTTGGGGACAGGGGGGGGAGACCCAGTACTTC.

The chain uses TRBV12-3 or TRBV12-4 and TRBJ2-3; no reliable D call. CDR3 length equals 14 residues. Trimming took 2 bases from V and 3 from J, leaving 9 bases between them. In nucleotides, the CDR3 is TGTGCCAGCAGTTTAAGTTTATTTACAGATACGCAGTATTTT. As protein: CASSLSLFTDTQYF.